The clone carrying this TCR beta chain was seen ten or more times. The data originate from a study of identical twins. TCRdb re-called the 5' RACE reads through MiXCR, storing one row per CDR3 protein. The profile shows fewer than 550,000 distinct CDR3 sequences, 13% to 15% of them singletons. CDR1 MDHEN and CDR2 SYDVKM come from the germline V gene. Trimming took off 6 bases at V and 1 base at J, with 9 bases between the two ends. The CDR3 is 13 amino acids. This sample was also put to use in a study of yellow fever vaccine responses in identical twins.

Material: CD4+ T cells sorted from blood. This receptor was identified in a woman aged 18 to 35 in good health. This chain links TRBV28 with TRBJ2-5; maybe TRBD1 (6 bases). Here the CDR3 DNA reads TGTGCCAGCAGGTTACAGGGCCAAGAGACCCAGTACTTC. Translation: CASRLQGQETQYF.